Included here is one T cell receptor beta chain sequence, with context. CDR1 SGHRS and CDR2 YFSETQ come from the germline V gene. V trimming: 1 base; J trimming: 2 bases; junction bases outside the gene matches: 2. The CDR3 is 14 amino acids. These data are taken from a study of blood T cell repertoires in COVID-19. Method: immunoSEQ multiplex PCR; TCRdb's copy keeps in-frame clones and lacks some. There are around 200,000 clones in the sample; 85% to 90% occur only once, and 2% to 2.5% lies in the top ten. Sequences were obtained from PBMCs or T cells enriched from blood (not recorded which). The V and J genes are TRBV5-1 and TRBJ1-2, with 7 bases matching TRBD1. The clonotype originates from a woman in her 40s with acute COVID-19. CDR3: CASSLTTGNYGYTF. CDR3 sequence (DNA): TGCGCCAGCAGCTTGACGACAGGGAACTATGGCTACACCTTC. The whole variable domain, remainder taken from reference TRBV5-1 and TRBJ1-2, is KAGVTQTPRYLIKTRGQQVTLSCSPISGHRSVSWYQQTPGQGLQFLFEYFSETQRNKGNFPGRFSGRQFSNSRSEMNVSTLELGDSALYLCASSLTTGNYGYTFGSGTRLTVV.